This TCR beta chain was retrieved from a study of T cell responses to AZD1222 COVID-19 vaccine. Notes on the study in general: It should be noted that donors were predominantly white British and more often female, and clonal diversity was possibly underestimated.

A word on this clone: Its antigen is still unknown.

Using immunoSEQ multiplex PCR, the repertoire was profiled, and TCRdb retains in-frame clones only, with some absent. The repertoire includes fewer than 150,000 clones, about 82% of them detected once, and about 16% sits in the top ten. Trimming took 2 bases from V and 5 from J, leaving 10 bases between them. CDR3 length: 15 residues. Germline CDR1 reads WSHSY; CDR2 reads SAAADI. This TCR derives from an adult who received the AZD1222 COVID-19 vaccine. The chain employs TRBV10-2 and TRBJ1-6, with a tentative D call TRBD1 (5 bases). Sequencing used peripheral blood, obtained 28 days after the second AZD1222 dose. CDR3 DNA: TGCGCCAGCAGTGAGGGTTGGACAAATAATTCACCCCTCCACTTT. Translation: CASSEGWTNNSPLHF.